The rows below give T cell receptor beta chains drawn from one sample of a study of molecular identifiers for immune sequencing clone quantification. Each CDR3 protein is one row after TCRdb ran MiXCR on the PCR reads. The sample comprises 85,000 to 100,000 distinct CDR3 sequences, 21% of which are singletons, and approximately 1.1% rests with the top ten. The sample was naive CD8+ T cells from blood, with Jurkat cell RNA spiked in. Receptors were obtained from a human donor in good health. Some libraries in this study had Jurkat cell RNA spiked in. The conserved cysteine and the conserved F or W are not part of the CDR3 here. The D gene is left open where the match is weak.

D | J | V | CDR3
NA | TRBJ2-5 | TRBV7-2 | ASSILGSRETQY
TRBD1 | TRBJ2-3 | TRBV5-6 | ASSWGTDSGTDTQY
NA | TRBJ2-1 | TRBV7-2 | ASSLPGRFNEQF
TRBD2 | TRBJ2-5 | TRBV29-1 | SVGGGLAGITSQVQETQY
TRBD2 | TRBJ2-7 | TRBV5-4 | ASSLAPLAGGSEQY
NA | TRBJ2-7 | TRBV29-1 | SVEEGQDYEQS
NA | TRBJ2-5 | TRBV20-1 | SATATGAGAQY
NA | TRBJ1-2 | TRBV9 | ASSVEAGAIYGYT
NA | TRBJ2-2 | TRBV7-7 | ASSTAPNTGELF
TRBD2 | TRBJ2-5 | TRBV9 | ASSVSSGQETQY
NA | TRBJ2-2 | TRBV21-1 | ASSLRDRGYGELF
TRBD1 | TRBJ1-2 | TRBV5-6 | ASSSRLGTGPNYGYT
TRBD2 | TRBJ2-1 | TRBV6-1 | ASSLRYVGLAGRGDSTVEQF
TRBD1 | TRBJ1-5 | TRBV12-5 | ASGPDRDQPQH
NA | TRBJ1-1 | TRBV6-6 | ASSPMETRLGTEAF
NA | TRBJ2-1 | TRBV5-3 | ARSLREPEGLYNEQF
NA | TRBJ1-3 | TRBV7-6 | ASSLAGVSGNTIY
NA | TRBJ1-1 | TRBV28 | ASSLSVAGAGTEAF
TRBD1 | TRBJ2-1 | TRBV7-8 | ASRKGPGTGTSRDNEQF
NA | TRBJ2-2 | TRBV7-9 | ATNRDNRTGELF
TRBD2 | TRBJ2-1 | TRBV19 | ASLAGGGNEQF
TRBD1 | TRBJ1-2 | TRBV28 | ASSPGTGGSGLGYT
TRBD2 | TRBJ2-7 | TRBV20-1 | SALGLAGDYEQY
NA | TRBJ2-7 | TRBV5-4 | ASSLEATAYEQY
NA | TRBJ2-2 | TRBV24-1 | ATSWDTGELF
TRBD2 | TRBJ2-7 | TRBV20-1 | SAPLSGPGGEQY
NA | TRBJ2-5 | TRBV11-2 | ASSQGGGLETQY
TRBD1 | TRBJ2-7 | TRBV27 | ASSQRTGGLSDEQY
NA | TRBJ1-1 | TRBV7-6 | ASSLGPAHSTEAF
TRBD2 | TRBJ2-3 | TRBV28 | ASSLSLAGGADTQY
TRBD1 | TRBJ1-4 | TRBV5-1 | ASSLAPWTGVEKLF
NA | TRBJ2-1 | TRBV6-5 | ASSTEGESNEQF
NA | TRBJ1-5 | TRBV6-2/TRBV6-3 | ASSWDGNQPQH
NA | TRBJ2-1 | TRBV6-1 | ASSFPGYYNEQF
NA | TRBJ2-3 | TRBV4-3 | ASSQVVEDTQY
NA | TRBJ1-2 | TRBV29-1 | SVRNEDGYT